This is a list of T cell receptor beta chains from one sample in a study of shared clonotypes between healthy human individuals. TCRdb's copy holds only in-frame clones and misses some; the assay was immunoSEQ multiplex PCR. The sample lists approximately 500,000 clones; 90% to 96% were seen once. Input material: naive CD4+ T cells sorted from blood. Receptors originate from a woman aged 30 to 39 in good health. CDR3s include the opening cysteine and the closing phenylalanine or tryptophan. D genes are given only for firm matches. Size is stated for part of the rows, as once, few or many counts, or as a class when the clone is expanded.

clone_size	d_call	v_call	j_call	cdr3_nt	cdr3_aa
NA	TRBD2	TRBV28	TRBJ2-1	TGTGCCAGCAGCCCCTCCTTAGCGGGAACGTACAATGAGCAGTTCTTC	CASSPSLAGTYNEQFF
few	NA	TRBV5-1	TRBJ1-5	TGCGCCATGGGGTCGGGGAGCAATCAGCCCCAGCATTTT	CAMGSGSNQPQHF
once	TRBD2	TRBV19	TRBJ2-7	TGTGCCAGTAGTATAGGCGGGGGAACCTACGAGCAGTACTTC	CASSIGGGTYEQYF
NA	NA	TRBV27	TRBJ2-1	TGTGCCAGCGGGGGATCGGACACAAGCCCCTACAATGAGCAGTTCTTC	CASGGSDTSPYNEQFF
NA	NA	TRBV25-1	TRBJ2-5	TGTGCCAGCAGTGCCCCTTTGGGGAAGTACCAAGAGACCCAGTACTTC	CASSAPLGKYQETQYF
NA	NA	TRBV7-9	TRBJ2-1	TGTGCCAGCAGCTCGGCAGGGGTCCCTCCCGATGAGCAGTTCTTC	CASSSAGVPPDEQFF
NA	NA	TRBV29-1	TRBJ2-7	TGCAGCGTTGGCACAGCCCTTGACTACGAGCAGTACTTC	CSVGTALDYEQYF
NA	TRBD1	TRBV6-6	TRBJ1-1	TGTGCCAGCAGTTACTCGACTTTGGACAGGGTAACTGAAGCTTTCTTT	CASSYSTLDRVTEAFF
NA	NA	TRBV7-2	TRBJ2-2	TGTGCCAGCAGCTTACTGGACACCGGGGAGCTGTTTTTT	CASSLLDTGELFF
NA	NA	TRBV30	TRBJ2-7	TGTGCCTGGACCCTAGGCCAGAAGATTGACGAGCAGTACTTC	CAWTLGQKIDEQYF
NA	NA	TRBV7-8	TRBJ2-3	TGTGCCAGCAGCTTGGGCCGGAGGATCACTAGCACAGATACGCAGTATTTT	CASSLGRRITSTDTQYF
NA	NA	TRBV5-1	TRBJ2-3	TGCGCCAGCAGCTTGTGGGGATCCTACACAGATACGCAGTATTTT	CASSLWGSYTDTQYF
NA	NA	TRBV29-1	TRBJ2-6	TGCAGCGCAAGGAGTGGGGCCAACGTCCTGACTTTC	CSARSGANVLTF
NA	TRBD1	TRBV13	TRBJ2-7	TGTGCCAGCAGCGGGGACCGGGACAGGCTCTACGAGCAGTACTTC	CASSGDRDRLYEQYF
NA	TRBD2	TRBV15	TRBJ2-5	TGTGCCACCAGCAGGCCCCCAGCGGGAGTAGGGGAGACCCAGTACTTC	CATSRPPAGVGETQYF
NA	TRBD2	TRBV5-1	TRBJ2-7	TGCGCCAGCAGCGGGGGTAGCGGGGGCTACGAGCAGTACTTC	CASSGGSGGYEQYF
NA	NA	TRBV18	TRBJ2-2	TGTGCCAGCTCACCAGTTGGCAACACCGGGGAGCTGTTTTTT	CASSPVGNTGELFF
NA	TRBD1	TRBV5-1	TRBJ1-2	TGCGCCAGCAGCGAGGACAGGAACTATGGCTACACCTTC	CASSEDRNYGYTF
NA	TRBD1	TRBV5-1	TRBJ1-2	TGCGCCAGCAGTCCTGGACAGGGGGCCGTGGGCTACACCTTC	CASSPGQGAVGYTF
NA	NA	TRBV28	TRBJ2-1	TGTGCCAGCAGTTCCTCCACCCTGGTTGGGGGCGCAGATACTTTCTTC	CASSSSTLVGGADTFF
NA	NA	TRBV18	TRBJ2-2	TGTGCCAGCTCACCAGCCCAGGGGTCGGTCGGGGAGCTGTTTTTT	CASSPAQGSVGELFF
NA	NA	TRBV12-2	TRBJ1-5	TGTGCAAGTCGCTTGGACAGGGCTACGGGCAATCAGCCCCAGCATTTT	CASRLDRATGNQPQHF
NA	NA	TRBV5-1	TRBJ2-7	TGCGCCAGCAGCCTCGGACCGGGGACCCAACAAGCGGAGCAGTACTTC	CASSLGPGTQQAEQYF
NA	NA	TRBV19	TRBJ1-4	TGTGCCAGTAGGGTTGGACAACCAAATGAAAAACTGTTTTTT	CASRVGQPNEKLFF
NA	NA	TRBV28	TRBJ2-1	TGTGCCAGCAGAGCACAGGGACGCAGCTCCTACAATGAGCAGTTCTTC	CASRAQGRSSYNEQFF
NA	TRBD1	TRBV4-1	TRBJ1-5	TGCGCCAGCAGCCAAGGAGGGATCCTGGGGGACAGGGGGCCTCAGCCCCAGCATTTT	CASSQGGILGDRGPQPQHF
NA	NA	TRBV2	TRBJ1-5	TGTGCCAGCGGACGACGGGAAAATGGCAATCAGCCCCAGCATTTT	CASGRRENGNQPQHF
NA	NA	TRBV10-1	TRBJ1-3	TGCGCCAGCAGTGGGTCCGGGGTCTCCTCTGGAAACACCATATATTTT	CASSGSGVSSGNTIYF
once	NA	TRBV7-9	TRBJ2-7	TGTGCCAGCAGCTTAGGGGCAGGGGGGAGTTCCTACGAGCAGTACTTC	CASSLGAGGSSYEQYF
NA	TRBD1	TRBV28	TRBJ2-7	TGTGCCAGCAATTTTGACGGGACAGGGGCCTACGAGCAGTACTTC	CASNFDGTGAYEQYF
NA	TRBD1	TRBV2	TRBJ1-4	TGTGCCAGCAGGGCGGGACAGGCTAATGAAAAACTGTTTTTT	CASRAGQANEKLFF
NA	TRBD1	TRBV29-1	TRBJ1-1	TGCAGCACGGACAGGGGCACTGAAGCTTTCTTT	CSTDRGTEAFF